This TCR beta chain comes out of a study of T-cell memory formation after mild COVID-19. The wider study: The TCR clusters were mostly specific to one donor. Study-wide results and limits: CD8+ contracting clones occupied EMRA, while CD4+ ones occupied mainly CM and EM. A balance of CD4 and CD8 characterized clones contracting day 15 to 85, whereas later expanders leaned CD4+. There was no confirmation that second-wave clones peaking on day 37 were SARS-CoV-2 specific.

Using its own MiXCR run on the 5' RACE reads, TCRdb lists one record per CDR3 protein. Here the sample spans 29,000 or so distinct CDR3 sequences, 12% being singletons. Germline V gene sequence: CDR1 MRHNA, CDR2 SNTAGT. V was trimmed by 0 bases and J by 4 bases, leaving 11 bases between them. This CDR3 has 15 residues. Ten or more counts support this clonotype. Its antigen is as yet unknown. The sample was PBMCs or a T cell subset sorted from them (not recorded which). This chain uses TRBV6-4 with TRBJ2-3, with D possibly TRBD2 on 6 matching bases. The source of this sequence is an adult woman who had mild COVID-19 (a few samples of this study predate the infection). Cell type and time point are not known. This CDR3 reads CASSDSGGEADTQYF. In DNA form, the CDR3 reads TGTGCCAGCAGTGACTCTGGCGGGGAGGCAGATACGCAGTATTTT.